This T cell receptor (beta chain) was profiled in a study of blood T cell repertoires in COVID-19. Germline V CDR1 and CDR2: KGHDR, SFDVKD. The CDR3 has 14 residues. The ends were cut back, 12 bases at V and 8 bases at J, with 22 bases in the middle. Authors' analysis steps: Reference gene primer amplification gave estimated nucleated cell counts. Repertoires were generated with immunoSEQ multiplex PCR, while TCRdb's copy carries only in-frame clones and drops some. V, J and clone size derive from that table, while D and trimming were established from the DNA sequence. The table includes about 440,000 clones, roughly 91% detected once. Across about two dozen US areas, participants ranged in age from roughly 18 to 95 years. Which cohort a participant joined came from the clinical history participants gave.

The sample taken for sequencing was PBMCs or T cells enriched from blood (not recorded which). The clonotype originates from a young man who had recovered from COVID-19. The V and J genes are TRBV24-1 and TRBJ2-1; maybe TRBD1 (5 bases). The CDR3 DNA is TGTGCCCCCCCCAGGGCCCCTCACCAATATGAGCAGTTCTTC. Translated: CAPPRAPHQYEQFF.